The present TCR beta chain was sequenced within a study of blood T cell repertoires in COVID-19. The overall study: The samples span acute and convalescent COVID-19 from the United States, Italy and Spain. T cells, B-cell-depleted T cells, or PBMCs supplied cDNA or gDNA.

Deletions cut 7 bases from V and 4 bases from J, with 13 bases between. The CDR3 length is 13 residues. The V gene's germline CDR1 is LNHDA and CDR2 SQIVND (reference sequence). Some clones are missing from TCRdb's copy, which holds only in-frame ones; the method was immunoSEQ multiplex PCR. This table holds about 150,000 clones, about 90% found once. This receptor was taken from a man older than 75 with acute or convalescent COVID-19. The chain links TRBV19 to TRBJ1-1, with a possible D match to TRBD1 (5 bases). What was sequenced was peripheral blood. For the CDR3, the DNA is TGTGCCAGTAAAGTCCAGGGATCCACTGAAGCTTTCTTT. Translation: CASKVQGSTEAFF.